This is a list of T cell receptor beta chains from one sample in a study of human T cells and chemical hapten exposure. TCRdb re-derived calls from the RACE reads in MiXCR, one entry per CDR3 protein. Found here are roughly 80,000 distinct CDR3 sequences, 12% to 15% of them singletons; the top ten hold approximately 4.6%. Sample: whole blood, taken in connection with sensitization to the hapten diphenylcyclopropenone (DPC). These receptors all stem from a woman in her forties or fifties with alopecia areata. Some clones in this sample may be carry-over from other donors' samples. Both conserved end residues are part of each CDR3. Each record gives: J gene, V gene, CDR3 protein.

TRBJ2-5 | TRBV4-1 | CASTARGTTQETQYF
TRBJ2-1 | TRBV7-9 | CASSLHGVTYNEQFF
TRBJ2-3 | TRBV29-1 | CSVGYGRSDTQYF
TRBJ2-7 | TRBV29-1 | CSVERSSGTYEQYF
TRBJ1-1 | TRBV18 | CASSPQGTPFGDNTEAFF
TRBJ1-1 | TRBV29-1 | CSVGSVLGDTEAFF
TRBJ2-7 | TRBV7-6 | CASSLAGWYEQYF
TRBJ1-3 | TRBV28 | CASSAGSGNTIYF
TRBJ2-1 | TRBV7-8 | CASSFRREKNEQFF
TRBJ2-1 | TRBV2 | CASSVAGGSYNEQFF
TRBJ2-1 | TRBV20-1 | CSANLAGALNEQFF
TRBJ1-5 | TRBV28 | CASSFGARSGNQPQHF
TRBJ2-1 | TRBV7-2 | CASSLAIAGGYNEQFF
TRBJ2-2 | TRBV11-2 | CASSIGQITGELFF
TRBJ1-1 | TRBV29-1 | CSGGASEAFF
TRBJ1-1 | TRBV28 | CASISPGSATEAFF
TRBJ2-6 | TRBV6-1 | CASSTRGTTFSGANVLTF
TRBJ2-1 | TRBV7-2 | CASSKTGPFYNEQFF
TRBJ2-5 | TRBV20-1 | CSAFSPRESGTQYF
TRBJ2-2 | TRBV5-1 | CASSRTGQGARTGELFF
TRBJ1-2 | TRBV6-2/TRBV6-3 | CASSLQGNGLGYTF
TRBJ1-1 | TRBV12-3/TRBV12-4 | CASSPGGKDTEAFF
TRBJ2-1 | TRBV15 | CATSRIRGDGNEQFF
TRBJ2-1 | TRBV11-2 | CASSSVVGSGPYNEQFF
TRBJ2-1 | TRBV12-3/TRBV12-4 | CASSPSGGDNEQFF
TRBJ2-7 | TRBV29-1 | CSILGGLAVEQYF
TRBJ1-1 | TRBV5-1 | CASSRQGEDTEAFF
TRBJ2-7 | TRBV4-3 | CASSQDLAGGWEQYF
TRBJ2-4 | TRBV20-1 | CSASPGGVKNIQYF
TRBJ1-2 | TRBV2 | CASSLDRGPYGYTF
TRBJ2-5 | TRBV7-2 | CASSWGQQETQYF
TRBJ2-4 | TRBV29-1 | CSVDGHGNIQYF
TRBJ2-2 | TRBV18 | CASSPFPAGELFF
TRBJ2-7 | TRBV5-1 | CASSLDPSGEQYF
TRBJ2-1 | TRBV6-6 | CASSYNREEQFF
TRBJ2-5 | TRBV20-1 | CSAQHQETQYF
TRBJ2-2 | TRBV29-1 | CSVDWRNTGELFF
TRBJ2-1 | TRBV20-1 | CSARGGRSSYNEQFF
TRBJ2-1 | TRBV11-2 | CASGSAVSYNEQFF
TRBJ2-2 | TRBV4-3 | CASSQTTPGLAGAAGELFF